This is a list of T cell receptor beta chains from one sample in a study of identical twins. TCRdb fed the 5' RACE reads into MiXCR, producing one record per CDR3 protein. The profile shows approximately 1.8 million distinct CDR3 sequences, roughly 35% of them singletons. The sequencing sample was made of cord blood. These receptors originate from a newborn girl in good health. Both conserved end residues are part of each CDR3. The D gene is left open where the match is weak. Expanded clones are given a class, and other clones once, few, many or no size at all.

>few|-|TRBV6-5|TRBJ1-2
CASSYSTGTPSYGYTF
TGTGCCAGCAGTTACTCGACCGGGACGCCTTCTTATGGCTACACCTTC
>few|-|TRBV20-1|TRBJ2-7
CSAGHNYEQYF
TGCAGTGCCGGACACAACTACGAGCAGTACTTC
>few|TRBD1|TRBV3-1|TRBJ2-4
CASSQVSPISGQGVVVTKNIQYF
TGTGCCAGCAGCCAAGTTAGCCCCATTTCAGGACAGGGGGTGGTCGTAACCAAAAACATTCAGTACTTC
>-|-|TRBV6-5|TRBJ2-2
CASSYSDNGELFF
TGTGCCAGCAGTTACTCGGACAACGGGGAGCTGTTTTTT
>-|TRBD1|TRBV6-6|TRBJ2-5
CASSPHLTGGKETQYF
TGTGCCAGCAGTCCCCACCTGACAGGGGGGAAAGAGACCCAGTACTTC
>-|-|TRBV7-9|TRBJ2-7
CASSRFDGGPYEQYF
TGTGCCAGCAGCCGTTTCGATGGGGGGCCCTACGAGCAGTACTTC
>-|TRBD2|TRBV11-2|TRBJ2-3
CASSLVGSGGTSTDTQYF
TGTGCCAGCAGCTTAGTCGGTAGCGGGGGGACTAGCACAGATACGCAGTATTTT
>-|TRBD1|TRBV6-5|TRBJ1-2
CASSRGNAYGYTF
TGTGCCAGCAGCAGGGGGAATGCCTATGGCTACACCTTC
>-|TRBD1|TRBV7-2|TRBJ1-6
CASSLQGTGSNSPLHF
TGTGCCAGCAGCTTACAAGGGACAGGGAGTAATTCACCCCTCCACTTT
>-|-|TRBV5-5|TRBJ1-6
CASSQRQSSYNSPLHF
TGTGCCAGCAGCCAGAGACAGAGCTCCTATAATTCACCCCTCCACTTT
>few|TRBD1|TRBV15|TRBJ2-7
CATSRDRASYEQYF
TGTGCCACCAGCCGGGACAGGGCTTCCTACGAGCAGTACTTC
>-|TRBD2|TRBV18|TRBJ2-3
CASSPGLAGGPTSTDTQYF
TGTGCCAGCTCACCAGGACTAGCGGGGGGCCCAACCAGCACAGATACGCAGTATTTT
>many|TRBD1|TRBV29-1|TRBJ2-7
CSVVPWDSSYEQYF
TGCAGCGTTGTCCCCTGGGACAGCTCCTACGAGCAGTACTTC
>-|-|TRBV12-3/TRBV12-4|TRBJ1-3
CASSLGTPGNTIYF
TGTGCCAGCAGTTTGGGGACCCCAGGGAACACCATATATTTT
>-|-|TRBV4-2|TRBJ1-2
CASSQNLGQIHYGYTF
TGTGCCAGCAGCCAAAACCTCGGACAAATTCACTATGGCTACACCTTC
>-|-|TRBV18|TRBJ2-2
CASRRAGELFF
TGTGCCAGCAGACGGGCCGGGGAGCTGTTTTTT
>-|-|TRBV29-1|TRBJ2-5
CSVGQDPYERYF
TGCAGCGTTGGACAGGATCCCTACGAGCGGTACTTC
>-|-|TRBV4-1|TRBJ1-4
CASSQPFLNEKLFF
TGCGCCAGCAGCCAACCCTTTCTTAATGAAAAACTGTTTTTT
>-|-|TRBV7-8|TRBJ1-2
CASSLASYRENYGYTF
TGTGCCAGCAGCTTAGCGAGTTACAGGGAGAACTATGGCTACACCTTC
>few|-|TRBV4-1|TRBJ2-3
CASSQDPHATDTQYF
TGCGCCAGCAGCCAAGATCCCCACGCCACAGATACGCAGTATTTT
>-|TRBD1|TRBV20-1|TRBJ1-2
CSARGDRGQGSGYTF
TGCAGTGCTAGAGGCGACAGGGGGCAGGGGAGTGGCTACACCTTC
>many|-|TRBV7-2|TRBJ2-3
CASSLAGGDTQYF
TGTGCCAGCAGCTTAGCGGGGGGAGATACGCAGTATTTT
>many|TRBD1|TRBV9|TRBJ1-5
CASSVGQGGNQPQHF
TGTGCCAGCAGCGTTGGACAGGGGGGCAATCAGCCCCAGCATTTT
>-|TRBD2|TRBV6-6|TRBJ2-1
CASRIGTSGPPSNEQFF
TGTGCCAGCAGGATCGGGACTAGCGGCCCACCGTCCAATGAGCAGTTCTTC
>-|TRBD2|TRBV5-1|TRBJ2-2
CASSILAGVAGELFF
TGCGCCAGCAGCATACTAGCGGGAGTAGCCGGGGAGCTGTTTTTT
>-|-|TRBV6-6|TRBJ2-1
CASSYSTWVSYNEQFF
TGTGCCAGCAGTTACTCGACCTGGGTCTCCTACAATGAGCAGTTCTTC
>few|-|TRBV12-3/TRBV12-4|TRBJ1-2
CASSPWRGTYYGYTF
TGTGCCAGCAGCCCATGGAGGGGGACCTACTATGGCTACACCTTC
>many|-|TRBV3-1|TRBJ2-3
CASSDGTRGYF
TGTGCCAGCAGCGACGGCACTCGTGGGTATTTT
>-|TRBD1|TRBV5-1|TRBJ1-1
CASRYTGTDLNREAFF
TGCGCCAGTCGCTATACCGGGACAGACCTGAACAGGGAAGCTTTCTTT
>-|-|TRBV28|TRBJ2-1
CASSLNLAFYNEQFF
TGTGCCAGCAGTTTGAATCTAGCGTTCTACAATGAGCAGTTCTTC
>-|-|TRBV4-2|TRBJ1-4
CASSQDLGPPRQLFF
TGTGCCAGCAGCCAAGATCTAGGGCCTCCTAGGCAACTGTTTTTT
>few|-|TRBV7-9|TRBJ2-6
CASSLRRFGANVLTF
TGTGCCAGCAGCTTACGTCGGTTTGGGGCCAACGTCCTGACTTTC
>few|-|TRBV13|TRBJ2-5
CASSSRDIYQETQYF
TGTGCCAGCAGCTCTCGGGACATCTATCAAGAGACCCAGTACTTC
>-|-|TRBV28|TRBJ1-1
CASRRADEAFF
TGTGCCAGCAGGAGAGCCGACGAAGCTTTCTTT
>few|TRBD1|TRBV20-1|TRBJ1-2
CSARDAGGYYGYTF
TGCAGTGCTAGAGATGCAGGGGGCTACTATGGCTACACCTTC
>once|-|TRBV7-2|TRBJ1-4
CASNWTVNEKLFF
TGTGCCAGCAACTGGACTGTTAATGAAAAACTGTTTTTT
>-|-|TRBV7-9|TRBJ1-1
CASTHRGTTDTEAFF
TGTGCCAGCACCCATAGAGGTACCACGGACACTGAAGCTTTCTTT
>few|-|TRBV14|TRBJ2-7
CASSQGLAISYEQYF
TGTGCCAGCAGCCAAGGTCTAGCGATCTCCTACGAGCAGTACTTC
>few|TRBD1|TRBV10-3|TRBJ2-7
CAISESAGQGEQYF
TGTGCCATCAGTGAGTCCGCGGGACAGGGCGAGCAGTACTTC
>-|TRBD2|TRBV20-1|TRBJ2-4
CSAETGLAGGPVNGQYF
TGCAGTGCGGAGACGGGACTAGCGGGAGGGCCTGTAAACGGGCAGTACTTC
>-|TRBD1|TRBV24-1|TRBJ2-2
CATSDQGVMNAGELFF
TGTGCCACCAGTGATCAGGGGGTTATGAACGCCGGGGAGCTGTTTTTT
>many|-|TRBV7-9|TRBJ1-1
CASSSTEAFF
TGTGCCAGCAGCTCCACTGAAGCTTTCTTT
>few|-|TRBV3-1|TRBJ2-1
CASSQGFPGLNEQFF
TGTGCCAGCAGCCAAGGATTCCCGGGGCTCAATGAGCAGTTCTTC
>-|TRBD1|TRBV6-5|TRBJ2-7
CASSSRTGGLLYERYF
TGTGCCAGCAGTTCCAGGACAGGGGGCTTACTCTACGAGCGGTACTTC
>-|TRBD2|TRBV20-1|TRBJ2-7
CSARAGTSGRSDEQYF
TGCAGTGCTAGAGCTGGGACTAGCGGGAGAAGCGACGAGCAGTACTTC
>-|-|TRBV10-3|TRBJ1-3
CAIRDKSSGNTIYF
TGTGCCATCAGGGACAAGAGCTCTGGAAACACCATATATTTT
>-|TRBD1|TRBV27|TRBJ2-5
CASSLRQGFRSYEQYF
TGTGCCAGCAGTCTAAGACAGGGGTTCCGATCCTATGAGCAGTACTTC
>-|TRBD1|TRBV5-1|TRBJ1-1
CASLKVSGFRDSATEAFF
TGCGCCAGCCTAAAGGTCAGTGGGTTCCGGGACAGTGCCACTGAAGCTTTCTTT
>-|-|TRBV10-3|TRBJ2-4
CAISAAQGLAKNIQYF
TGTGCCATCAGTGCAGCACAGGGATTAGCCAAAAACATTCAGTACTTC
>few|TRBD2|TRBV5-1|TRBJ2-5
CASTHYGGQETQYF
TGCGCCAGCACCCACTACGGGGGGCAAGAGACCCAGTACTTC